This T cell receptor beta chain was captured by sequencing in a study of T cells after yellow fever vaccination. Study-wide background: Preparing low-cell-number fractions relied on SMART-Seq v4 Ultra Low Input. General study points: Sorted repertoires could include abundant contaminating clonotypes from bulk cells.

Researchers made TCR cDNA using 5'RACE template switching, and this step added a universal primer site and UMIs. A single record per CDR3 protein comes from TCRdb applying MiXCR to the 5' RACE reads. The top ten hold 15% to 20% of the sample, which has hundreds of thousands of distinct CDR3 sequences, roughly 8.3% seen once. CDR1 and CDR2 from the germline V gene are DFQATT and SNEGSKA (reference sequence). J gave up 3 bases and V 5 bases, and 10 bases lay outside the gene matches. The CDR3 runs to 14 residues. Remarks on this clonotype: Its specificity is unknown.

V is TRBV20-1 and J is TRBJ2-7; TRBD1 agrees at 7 bases. This TCR was sampled from a man between 18 and 35 years old who received the YFV17D yellow fever vaccine. This material consisted of PBMCs, taken about 41 days after the first yellow fever vaccination. The CDR3 DNA is TGCAGTGCTGGTAGGGACAGAGGTATCTACGAGCAGTACGTC. Translation: CSAGRDRGIYEQYV.